A selection of T cell receptor beta chains follows, all from one sample in a study of beta chain features in type 1 diabetes. Sequencing was performed with immunoSEQ multiplex PCR; in TCRdb, only in-frame clones are kept and a portion is missing. The table lists under 400,000 clones, roughly 12% of them singletons. Sequenced sample: naive CD4+ T cells from blood. Receptors originate from a man aged 18-30 years in good health. The CDR3 runs from the conserved cysteine through the conserved F or W. D genes are given only for firm matches. Rows may omit the clone size; those that give it use once, few, many or a size class.

V	size	J	length	D	CDR3	DNA
TRBV4-1	few	TRBJ2-1	14	.	CASSQDRSLGEQFF	TGCGCCAGCAGCCAAGATAGAAGTCTCGGTGAGCAGTTCTTC
TRBV19	few	TRBJ1-5	15	TRBD1	CASSMVGTGIQPQHF	TGTGCCAGTAGTATGGTAGGGACAGGGATTCAGCCCCAGCATTTT
TRBV5-6	few	TRBJ1-1	12	TRBD1	CASTGGWTEAFF	TGTGCCAGCACAGGGGGCTGGACTGAAGCTTTCTTT
TRBV7-2	few	TRBJ1-5	15	.	CASSQVGGRNQPQHF	TGTGCCAGCAGCCAGGTGGGGGGAAGGAATCAGCCCCAGCATTTT
TRBV10-3	.	TRBJ1-5	14	.	CATSTGGSNQPQHF	TGTGCCACTTCCACGGGGGGATCCAATCAGCCCCAGCATTTT
TRBV7-7	few	TRBJ2-3	14	TRBD2	CASSRGGGTDTQYF	TGTGCCAGCAGCCGCGGGGGGGGAACAGATACGCAGTATTTT
TRBV28	few	TRBJ2-3	12	.	CASSSGVDTQYF	TGTGCCAGCAGTTCGGGAGTTGATACGCAGTATTTT
TRBV4-1	.	TRBJ2-7	13	TRBD2	CASSQNGRGEQYF	TGCGCCAGCAGCCAAAACGGGAGGGGCGAGCAGTACTTC
TRBV15	.	TRBJ2-5	14	.	CATSRGGDQETQYF	TGTGCCACCAGCAGAGGGGGGGATCAAGAGACCCAGTACTTC
TRBV18	.	TRBJ2-1	18	TRBD1	CASSFLRPRTGGFDEQFF	TGTGCCAGCTCATTTTTGCGCCCGAGGACAGGGGGTTTCGATGAGCAGTTCTTC
TRBV9	.	TRBJ2-3	16	TRBD2	CASSVTSGGDTDTQYF	TGTGCCAGCAGCGTGACAAGCGGGGGTGACACAGATACGCAGTATTTT
TRBV29-1	few	TRBJ2-1	15	.	CSVDPGRRSYNEQFF	TGCAGCGTTGACCCAGGGAGGCGCTCCTACAATGAGCAGTTCTTC
TRBV7-9	.	TRBJ1-1	14	.	CASSPRTVGTEAFF	TGTGCCAGCAGCCCGCGGACAGTTGGCACTGAAGCTTTCTTT
TRBV7-2	.	TRBJ2-1	15	.	CASSLGGVSYNEQFF	TGTGCCAGCAGCTTAGGCGGGGTATCCTACAATGAGCAGTTCTTC
TRBV4-2	.	TRBJ1-1	15	.	CASPGEATMNTEAFF	TGTGCCAGCCCCGGGGAGGCGACCATGAACACTGAAGCTTTCTTT
TRBV7-9	.	TRBJ2-2	15	.	CASSLALRFTGELFF	TGTGCCAGCAGCTTAGCGCTAAGATTCACCGGGGAGCTGTTTTTT
TRBV30	.	TRBJ1-2	15	TRBD1	CAWIGGQGANYGYTF	TGTGCCTGGATAGGGGGACAGGGGGCGAACTATGGCTACACCTTC
TRBV5-1	.	TRBJ1-2	15	.	CASSLAGGLNYGYTF	TGCGCCAGCAGCTTGGCCGGGGGGCTAAACTATGGCTACACCTTC
TRBV27	.	TRBJ2-3	14	TRBD2	CASSLGLATDTQYF	TGTGCCAGCAGTTTAGGACTAGCGACAGATACGCAGTATTTT
TRBV9	.	TRBJ1-2	15	.	CASSGVYLGRNGYTF	TGTGCCAGCAGCGGGGTTTATTTGGGGAGAAATGGCTACACCTTC
TRBV18	few	TRBJ1-5	13	.	CASSPLTSEPQHF	TGTGCCAGCTCACCACTTACCTCAGAGCCCCAGCATTTT
TRBV25-1	.	TRBJ2-1	15	TRBD2	CASSALAGGYNEQFF	TGTGCCAGCAGCGCGCTAGCGGGGGGGTACAATGAGCAGTTCTTC
TRBV2	.	TRBJ2-7	12	.	CASSRTLYEQYF	TGTGCCAGCAGTCGGACATTGTACGAGCAGTACTTC
TRBV7-8	few	TRBJ2-1	13	.	CASSLDRYNEQFF	TGTGCCAGCAGCTTAGACAGGTACAATGAGCAGTTCTTC
TRBV28	.	TRBJ2-1	15	TRBD2	CASSRLAGGTNEQFF	TGTGCCAGCTCTCGGCTAGCGGGAGGAACGAATGAGCAGTTCTTC
TRBV14	.	TRBJ1-1	14	.	CASSRRGANTEAFF	TGTGCCAGCAGCCGCCGGGGGGCGAACACTGAAGCTTTCTTT
TRBV5-1	.	TRBJ2-7	14	.	CASSLDQVLDEQYF	TGCGCCAGCAGCTTGGATCAGGTATTGGACGAGCAGTACTTC
TRBV10-3	few	TRBJ1-1	12	.	CAISARGTEAFF	TGTGCCATCAGTGCTCGGGGCACTGAAGCTTTCTTT
TRBV7-6	few	TRBJ1-3	16	.	CASSLRAGVSGNTIYF	TGTGCCAGCAGCTTGAGGGCAGGGGTCTCTGGAAACACCATATATTTT
TRBV21-1	.	TRBJ2-3	16	.	CASSKETSGERGTQYF	TGTGCCAGCAGCAAAGAGACTAGCGGGGAAAGGGGTACGCAGTATTTT
TRBV7-2	.	TRBJ2-1	13	.	CASSDPGRGKQFF	TGTGCCAGCAGCGATCCGGGCCGGGGAAAGCAGTTCTTC
TRBV9	.	TRBJ2-5	15	.	CASSPRGLLGETQYF	TGTGCCAGCAGCCCCCGAGGACTCCTGGGAGAGACCCAGTACTTC
TRBV28	.	TRBJ2-1	15	.	CASSLGSGSYNEQFF	TGTGCCAGCAGTTTAGGTAGCGGATCCTACAATGAGCAGTTCTTC
TRBV19	.	TRBJ2-5	12	.	CASSVGRETQYF	TGTGCCAGCTCGGTGGGCAGGGAGACCCAGTACTTC
TRBV6-1	.	TRBJ2-7	14	TRBD1	CASSEGTGIYEQYF	TGTGCCAGCAGTGAAGGGACAGGGATCTACGAGCAGTACTTC